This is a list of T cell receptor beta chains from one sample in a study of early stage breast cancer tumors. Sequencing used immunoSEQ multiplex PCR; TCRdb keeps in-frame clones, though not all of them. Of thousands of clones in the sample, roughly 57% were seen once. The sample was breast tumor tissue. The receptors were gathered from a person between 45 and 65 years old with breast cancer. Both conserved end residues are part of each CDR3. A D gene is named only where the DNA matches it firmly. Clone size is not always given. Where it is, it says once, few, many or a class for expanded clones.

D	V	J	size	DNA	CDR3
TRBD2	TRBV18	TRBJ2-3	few	TGTGCCAGCTCACCATCTAGCGGGAGCACAGATACGCAGTATTTT	CASSPSSGSTDTQYF
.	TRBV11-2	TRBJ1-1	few	TGTGCCAGCAGCATGCCAGGGATACAGAACACTGAAGCTTTCTTT	CASSMPGIQNTEAFF
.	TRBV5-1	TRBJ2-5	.	TGCGCCAGCAGTCCCGGCCAGTCCGATCAAGAGACCCAGTACTTC	CASSPGQSDQETQYF
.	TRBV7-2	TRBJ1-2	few	TGTGCCAGCAGCCCCACAGCATCTAACTATGGCTACACCTTC	CASSPTASNYGYTF
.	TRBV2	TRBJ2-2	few	TGTGCCAGCAGTGAAGGGACCACCGGGGAGCTGTTTTTT	CASSEGTTGELFF
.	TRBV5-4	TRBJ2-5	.	TGTGCCAGCAGCTTGTATTCCGAGACCCAGTACTTC	CASSLYSETQYF
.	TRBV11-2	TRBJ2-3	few	TGTGCCAGCAGCCAGCAAGCCAGGGGGCCGGTAGCGGGAGATACGCAGTATTTT	CASSQQARGPVAGDTQYF
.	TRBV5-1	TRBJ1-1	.	TGCGCCAGCAGCTTGGCCTACAGGGCCTGGAACACTGAAGCTTTCTTT	CASSLAYRAWNTEAFF
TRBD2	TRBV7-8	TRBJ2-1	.	TGTGCCAGCAGCTTAGGTGCGGGAGTTCCATCTTGGGACAATGAGCAGTTCTTC	CASSLGAGVPSWDNEQFF
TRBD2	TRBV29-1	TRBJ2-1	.	TGCAGCGTTAACAGCCCGGGACTAGCGGGGGGGTACAATGAGCAGTTCTTC	CSVNSPGLAGGYNEQFF
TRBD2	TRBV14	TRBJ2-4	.	TGTGCCAGCAGCAAAGGGACTAGCGGGAACCTAGCCAAAAACATTCAGTACTTC	CASSKGTSGNLAKNIQYF
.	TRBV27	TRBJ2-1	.	TGTGCCAGCAGTTACAACAGGGCAAATGAGCAGTTCTTC	CASSYNRANEQFF
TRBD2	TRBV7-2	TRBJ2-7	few	TGTGCCAGCAGCTTGACTAGCGGGAGTTACGAGCAGTACTTC	CASSLTSGSYEQYF
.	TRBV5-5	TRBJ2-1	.	TGTGCCAGCAGCTTGGCGGGTCGAGGGCAGTTCTTC	CASSLAGRGQFF
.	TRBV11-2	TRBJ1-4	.	TGTGCCAGCAGCCCCTTGTGGATCAATGAAAAACTGTTTTTT	CASSPLWINEKLFF
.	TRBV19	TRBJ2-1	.	TGTGCCAGTCGGGGGGCGGGTGAGCAGTTCTTC	CASRGAGEQFF
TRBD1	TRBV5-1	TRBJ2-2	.	TGCGCCAGCAGAATTCAGGGGGCGAACACCGGGGAGCTGTTTTTT	CASRIQGANTGELFF
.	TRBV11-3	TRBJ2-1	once	TGTGCCAGCAGCCCCCAATTTACAAGCACAAAGCAGTTCTTC	CASSPQFTSTKQFF
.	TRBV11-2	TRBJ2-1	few	TGTGCCAGCAGCCATATTAGCAATGAGCAGTTCTTC	CASSHISNEQFF
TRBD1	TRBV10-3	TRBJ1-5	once	TGTGCCATCAGTGAGTCCGGGACAGGGAACAATCAGCCCCAGCATTTT	CAISESGTGNNQPQHF
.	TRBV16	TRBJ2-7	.	TGTGCCAGCAGCCGGACCGGGCCTACCTACGAGCAGTACTTC	CASSRTGPTYEQYF
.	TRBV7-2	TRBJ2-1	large	TGTGCCAGCAGCTTTGTAGGTGGGATCTACAATGAGCAGTTCTTC	CASSFVGGIYNEQFF
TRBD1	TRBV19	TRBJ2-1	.	TGTGCCAGTAGTATAGGACAGGGGTACAACAATGAGCAGTTCTTC	CASSIGQGYNNEQFF
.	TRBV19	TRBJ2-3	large	TGTGCCAGTAGTATAAGCGTAGCAGATACGCAGTATTTT	CASSISVADTQYF
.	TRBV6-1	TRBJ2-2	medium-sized	TGTGCCAGCAGTGAAGCGATGAAGACAGTAGCGAACACCGGGGAGCTGTTTTTT	CASSEAMKTVANTGELFF
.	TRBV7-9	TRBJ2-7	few	TGTGCCAGCAGCAGCGCGGGGTTGGACGAGCAGTACTTC	CASSSAGLDEQYF
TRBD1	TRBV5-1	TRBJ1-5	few	TGCGCCAGCAGCCCGGGGACAGCCCCTCTGCCCCAGCATTTT	CASSPGTAPLPQHF
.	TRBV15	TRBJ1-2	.	TGTGCCACCAGCAGAGACCCCCTGGGTTTGGGGACACCTAACTATGGCTACACCTTC	CATSRDPLGLGTPNYGYTF
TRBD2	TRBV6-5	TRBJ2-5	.	TGTGCCAGCAGGGATACTAGCGGGGTAGGGACCCAGTACTTC	CASRDTSGVGTQYF
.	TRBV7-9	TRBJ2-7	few	TGTGCCAGCAGCGCCCTTTTGCACGAGCAGTACTTC	CASSALLHEQYF
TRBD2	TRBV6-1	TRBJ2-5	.	TGTGCCAGCAGAGCCCGTAGCGGGGAGGCCCAGTACTTC	CASRARSGEAQYF